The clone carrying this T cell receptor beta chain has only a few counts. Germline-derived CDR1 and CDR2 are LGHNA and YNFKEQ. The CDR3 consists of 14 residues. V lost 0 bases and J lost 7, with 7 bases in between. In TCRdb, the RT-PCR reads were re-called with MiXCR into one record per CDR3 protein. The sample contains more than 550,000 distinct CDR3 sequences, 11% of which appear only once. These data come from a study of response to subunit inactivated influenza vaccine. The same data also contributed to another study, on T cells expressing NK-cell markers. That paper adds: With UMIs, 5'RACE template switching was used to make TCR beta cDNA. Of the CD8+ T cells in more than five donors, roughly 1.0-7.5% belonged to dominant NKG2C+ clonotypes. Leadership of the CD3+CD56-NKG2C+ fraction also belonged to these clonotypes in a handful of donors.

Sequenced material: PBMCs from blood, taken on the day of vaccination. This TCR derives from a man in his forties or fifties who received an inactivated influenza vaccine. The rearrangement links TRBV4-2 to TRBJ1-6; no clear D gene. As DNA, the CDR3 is TGTGCCAGCAGCCAAGATCAGACGAATTCACCCCTCCACTTT. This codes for CASSQDQTNSPLHF.